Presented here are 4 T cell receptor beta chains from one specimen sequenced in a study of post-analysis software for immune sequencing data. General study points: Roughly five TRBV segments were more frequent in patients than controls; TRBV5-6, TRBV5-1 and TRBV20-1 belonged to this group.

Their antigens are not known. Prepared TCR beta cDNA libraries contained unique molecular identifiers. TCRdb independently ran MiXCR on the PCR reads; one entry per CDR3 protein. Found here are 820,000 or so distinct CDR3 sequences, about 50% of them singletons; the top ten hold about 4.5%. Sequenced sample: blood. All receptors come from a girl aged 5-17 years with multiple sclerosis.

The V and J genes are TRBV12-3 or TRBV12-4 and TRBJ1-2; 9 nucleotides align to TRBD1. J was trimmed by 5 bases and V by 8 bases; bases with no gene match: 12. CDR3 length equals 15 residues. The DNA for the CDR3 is TGTGCCAGCCGACCTTTCCCGACAGGGGGTTATGGCTACACCTTC. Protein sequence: CASRPFPTGGYGYTF.

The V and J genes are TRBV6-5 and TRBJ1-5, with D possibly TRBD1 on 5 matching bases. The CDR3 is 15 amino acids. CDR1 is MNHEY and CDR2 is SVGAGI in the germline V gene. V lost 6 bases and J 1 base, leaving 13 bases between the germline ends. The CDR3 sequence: CASRTQGSSNQPQHF. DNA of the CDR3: TGTGCCAGCAGGACTCAGGGTAGCAGCAATCAGCCCCAGCATTTT.

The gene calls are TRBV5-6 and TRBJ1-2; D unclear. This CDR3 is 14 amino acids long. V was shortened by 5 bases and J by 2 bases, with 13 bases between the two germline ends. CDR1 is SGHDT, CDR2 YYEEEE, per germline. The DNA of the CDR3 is TGTGCCAGCAGTTGGGGTACAGAAAACTATGGCTACACCTTC. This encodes CASSWGTENYGYTF.

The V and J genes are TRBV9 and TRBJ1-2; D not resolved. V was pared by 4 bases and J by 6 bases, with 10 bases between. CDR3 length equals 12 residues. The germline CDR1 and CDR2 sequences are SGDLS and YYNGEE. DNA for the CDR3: TGTGCCAGCAGCCCCGTCGGGGATGGCTACACCTTC. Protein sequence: CASSPVGDGYTF.